The source of this T cell receptor beta chain is a study of graft-versus-host responses after intestinal transplantation. The CDR3 totals 14 residues. The V gene's germline CDR1 is SGHRS and CDR2 YFSETQ. Trimming removed 7 bases at V and 1 base at J, with 13 bases between. The study's findings and limits: Early post-transplant HvG declines were associated with peak circulating GvH clone levels. Allografts of patients with graft-donor T cell macrochimerism showed high graft-versus-host to host-versus-graft clone ratios.

A remark on this clone: The target antigen is unknown.

Measured with immunoSEQ multiplex PCR; TCRdb has only the in-frame clones, and not every one. The repertoire holds roughly 89,000 clones, with about nine tenths as singletons. This clonotype was sampled from a human donor who received an intestinal transplant. Specimen: unstimulated CD4+ T cells sorted from spleen or lymph node cells, collected before intestinal transplant. This chain joins TRBV5-1 and TRBJ2-3; D ambiguous. CDR3 amino acids: CASRLKPGTDTQYF. CDR3 DNA sequence: TGCGCCAGCCGTCTGAAACCGGGCACAGATACGCAGTATTTT. Full variable domain (remainder filled in from reference TRBV5-1 and TRBJ2-3): KAGVTQTPRYLIKTRGQQVTLSCSPISGHRSVSWYQQTPGQGLQFLFEYFSETQRNKGNFPGRFSGRQFSNSRSEMNVSTLELGDSALYLCASRLKPGTDTQYFGPGTRLTVL.